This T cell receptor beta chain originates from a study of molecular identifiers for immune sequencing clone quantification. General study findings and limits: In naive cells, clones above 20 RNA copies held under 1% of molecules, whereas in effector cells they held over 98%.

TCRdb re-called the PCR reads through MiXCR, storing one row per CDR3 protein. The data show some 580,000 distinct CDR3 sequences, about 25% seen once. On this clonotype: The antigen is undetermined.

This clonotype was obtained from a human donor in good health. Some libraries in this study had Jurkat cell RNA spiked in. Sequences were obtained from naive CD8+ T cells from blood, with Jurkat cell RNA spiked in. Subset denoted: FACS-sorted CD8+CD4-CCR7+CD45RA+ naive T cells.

For the CDR3, the DNA is TGTGCCACCAGGCATACCCATGGCTCCTACAATGAGCAGTTCTTC. It specifies CATRHTHGSYNEQFF. The chain is built from TRBV24-1 and TRBJ2-1; no clear D gene. CDR1 and CDR2 (germline): KGHDR, SFDVKD. The CDR3 totals 15 residues. The germline V and J ends were trimmed by 7 bases and 0 bases, with 12 bases remaining between them.